A single sample gave rise to the 30 T cell receptor beta chains below, sequenced in a study of T cell repertoires in cytomegalovirus infection (dated 2019 in TCRdb). The treatment or condition label on this specimen signifies: in vitro stimulation with specific CMV peptide epitopes to enrich CMV-specific T cells. Their cognate antigens are unknown. The sequencing machine was an Illumina HiSeq 1500. The public reads were quality trimmed at Q25 with fastp and then assembled into clones with MiXCR by TCRdb, keeping productive beta chains. CDR3 protein sequences are deduplicated, and each keeps its most common genes and DNA. This sample has hundreds of thousands of distinct CDR3 sequences in its table, and 33% of those were observed once. The ten largest clones add up to about a sixth of the sample. The specimen comprised cultured PBMCs, sampled from culture after CMV antigen stimulation. The receptors originated from a human donor in good health (CMV status not recorded). Some clones in this sample may be carry-over from other donors' samples.

The V gene is TRBV6-6, the J gene TRBJ1-1, with a weak D call TRBD1 (6 bases). Germline lookup yields CDR1 MNHNY and CDR2 SVGAGI (reference sequence). V lost 5 bases and J 8 bases, leaving 18 bases between the germline ends. This CDR3 has 14 amino acids. CDR3 region: CASSPLTGQSEAFF. The CDR3 nucleotides are TGTGCCAGCAGTCCCCTAACTGGACAGTCAGAAGCTTTCTTT.

This clonotype was counted only a few times. The CDR3 DNA sequence: TGTGCCAGCAGTTACCTGGGACCAGCCGTGTACGAGCAGTACGTC. Translation gives CASSYLGPAVYEQYV. The chain combines TRBV6-6 with TRBJ2-7, with D possibly being TRBD1 or TRBD2 (5 bases each). Germline lookup yields CDR1 MNHNY and CDR2 SVGAGI (reference sequence). The CDR3 loop spans 15 amino acids. V shed 2 bases and J shed 4 bases, with 15 bases lying between them.

The chain combines TRBV19 with TRBJ2-2; the D gene is possibly TRBD1 (6 bases). Trimming cost V 4 bases and J 7 bases, with 10 bases left between them. Germline-derived CDR1 and CDR2 are LNHDA and SQIVND (reference sequence). CDR3 length: 13 amino acids. The DNA for the CDR3 is TGTGCCAGTAGTACCGCACAGGGCGGGGAGCTGTTTTTT. This sequence encodes CASSTAQGGELFF.

This clonotype was observed at least ten times. The gene calls are TRBV7-2 and TRBJ2-3; D is undetermined. V lost 4 bases and J lost 3, with 11 bases in between. Germline V gene data show CDR1 as SGHTA and CDR2 as FQGNSA. The CDR3 has 14 amino acids. CDR3 amino acids: CASSSPPRTDTQYF. The CDR3 nucleotides are TGTGCCAGCAGCTCACCCCCGCGGACAGATACGCAGTATTTT.

In this sample, this clonotype turned up many times. The chain carries TRBV6-2 or TRBV6-3 and TRBJ2-1, with TRBD2 matching over 8 bases. Germline assignment: CDR1 MNHEY and CDR2 SVGEGT. J lost 10 bases, V lost 7 bases, and 12 bases had no gene match. CDR3 length: 14 amino acids. CDR3 region: CASNRKAGGPEQFF. The DNA of the CDR3 is TGTGCCAGCAATAGAAAGGCGGGAGGCCCGGAGCAGTTCTTC.

The chain uses TRBV19 and TRBJ2-1; 8 bases match TRBD2. Germline assignment: CDR1 LNHDA and CDR2 SQIVND (reference sequence). V shed 7 bases, J shed 5 bases, and the junction held 13 bases outside the gene matches. The CDR3 sequence is 16 residues long. In DNA form, the CDR3 reads TGTGCCAGTACGGGGAGCGGGAGAAGAGGCGACAATGAGCAGTTCTTC. The encoded protein is CASTGSGRRGDNEQFF. Full variable domain (remainder filled in from reference TRBV19 and TRBJ2-1): DGGITQSPKYLFRKEGQNVTLSCEQNLNHDAMYWYRQDPGQGLRLIYYSQIVNDFQKGDIAEGYSVSREKKESFPLTVTSAQKNPTAFYLCASTGSGRRGDNEQFFGPGTRLTVL.

The chain links TRBV28 to TRBJ2-2; D call uncertain. The CDR3 contains 14 residues. V was pared by 2 bases and J by 1 base, with 5 bases between. Germline lookup yields CDR1 MDHEN and CDR2 SYDVKM. As DNA, the CDR3 is TGTGCCAGCAGTTTACGCAGGAACACCGGGGAGCTGTTTTTT. It codes for CASSLRRNTGELFF.

The CDR3 DNA follows: TGTGCCAGCAGTGAAAGTAATGGGGATTGGGGCACAGATACGCAGTATTTT. Its translation is CASSESNGDWGTDTQYF. This chain joins TRBV2 and TRBJ2-3, with no clear D. Germline CDR1 and CDR2: SNHLY and FYNNEI. Deletions cut 2 bases from V and 1 base from J, with 16 bases between. The CDR3 loop spans 17 amino acids.

The rearrangement uses TRBV12-3 or TRBV12-4 and TRBJ1-5, with 7 nucleotides matching TRBD1. CDR3 length: 13 residues. V was clipped by 6 bases and J by 7 bases; unmatched bases: 6. The CDR3 region is CASRVTGLQPQHF. Written as DNA, the CDR3 is TGTGCCAGCAGGGTGACAGGGCTCCAGCCCCAGCATTTT.

J is TRBJ1-3 and V is TRBV7-2; no clear D gene. From germline, CDR1 is SGHTA and CDR2 FQGNSA. Trimming stripped 5 bases from V and 0 bases from J, with 11 bases between. This CDR3 region has 15 residues. The CDR3 is CASSPYKSSGNTIYF. Here the CDR3 DNA reads TGTGCCAGCAGCCCGTACAAGAGCTCTGGAAACACCATATATTTT.

This clonotype was detected only a few times. The chain joins TRBV7-2 to TRBJ2-6, with 7 nucleotides matching TRBD1. Germline values: CDR1 SGHTA, CDR2 FQGNSA. The CDR3 extends over 17 amino acids. V was pared by 5 bases and J by 0 bases, with 7 bases of the junction left unmatched. In DNA form, the CDR3 reads TGTGCCAGCAGCCCGGGACAGATCGACTCTGGGGCCAACGTCCTGACTTTC. It encodes CASSPGQIDSGANVLTF.

The CDR3 DNA is TGTGCCAGCAGCTTGGCTGACGGTTCGAACACCGGGGAGCTGTTTTTT. This codes for CASSLADGSNTGELFF. The chain has TRBV7-2 and TRBJ2-2, with D unresolved. This CDR3 region has 16 residues. Germline assignment: CDR1 SGHTA and CDR2 FQGNSA. Deletions cut 3 bases from V and 0 bases from J, with 11 bases between.

This clonotype was counted between two and nine times. The chain carries TRBV5-5 and TRBJ1-2; maybe TRBD1 (5 bases). Trimming stripped 0 bases from V and 4 bases from J, with 13 bases between. The CDR3 length is 15 residues. Germline V gene sequence: CDR1 SGHKS, CDR2 YYEKEE (reference sequence). CDR3 loop: CASSLDGGGFYGYTF. The CDR3 nucleotides read TGTGCCAGCAGCTTGGATGGGGGGGGATTCTATGGCTACACCTTC. Variable domain in full (rest from reference TRBV5-5 and TRBJ1-2): DAGVTQSPTHLIKTRGQQVTLRCSPISGHKSVSWYQQVLGQGPQFIFQYYEKEERGRGNFPDRFSARQFPNYSSELNVNALLLGDSALYLCASSLDGGGFYGYTFGSGTRLTVV.

This CDR3 reads CASSRDFPGNIQYF. The CDR3 DNA reads as TGTGCCAGCAGCCGGGACTTCCCGGGGAACATTCAGTACTTC. The chain has TRBV7-9 and TRBJ2-4, with a possible D match to TRBD2 (6 bases). The CDR3 is 14 residues long. Trimming pared 5 bases from V and 7 bases from J, leaving 15 bases between. Germline assignment: CDR1 SEHNR and CDR2 FQNEAQ (reference sequence).

This chain joins TRBV2 and TRBJ2-7, with TRBD2 identical over 11 bases. The CDR3 loop spans 15 amino acids. The V gene end was trimmed by 7 bases and the J gene end by 4 bases; junction bases not matched to a gene: 9. Germline V CDR1 and CDR2: SNHLY, FYNNEI. CDR3: CASKTSGKSPYEQYV. CDR3 sequence (DNA): TGTGCCAGCAAGACTAGCGGGAAGTCCCCTTACGAGCAGTACGTC.

The chain combines TRBV15 with TRBJ1-2; perhaps TRBD1 as D (5 bases). CDR1 is LNHNV and CDR2 is YYDKDF in the germline V gene (reference sequence). With 1 base removed from V and 8 bases from J, the gap between germline ends came to 17 bases. This CDR3 has 15 residues. CDR3 loop: CATSRGGVGVEGYTF. The CDR3 DNA reads TGTGCCACCAGCAGAGGAGGGGTTGGGGTCGAGGGCTACACCTTC.

This clonotype was seen a few times. The rearrangement joins TRBV10-3 to TRBJ2-3; D call uncertain. The germline V and J ends were trimmed by 4 bases and 2 bases, with 7 bases remaining between them. Germline assignment: CDR1 ENHRY and CDR2 SYGVKD. The CDR3 length is 13 residues. The CDR3 region is CAISGQYTDTQYF. CDR3 bases: TGTGCCATCAGTGGGCAATACACAGATACGCAGTATTTT.

This clonotype showed up just a few times. The rearrangement links TRBV7-2 to TRBJ1-6, with 7 bases identical to TRBD1. The trim removed 3 bases at V and 7 bases at J, leaving 6 bases unmatched. CDR3 length equals 15 residues. Germline V lookup: CDR1 SGHTA, CDR2 FQGNSA. CDR3 amino acids: CASSFIGTENSPLHF. CDR3 sequence (DNA): TGTGCCAGCAGCTTCATCGGGACAGAGAATTCACCCCTCCACTTT.

This clonotype was detected ten times or more. The chain couples TRBV7-6 to TRBJ2-3; D gene ambiguous. The germline V and J ends were trimmed by 0 bases and 0 bases, with 7 bases remaining between them. The CDR3 is 15 residues long. Looked up from germline, CDR1 is SGHVS and CDR2 is FNYEAQ. Here the CDR3 reads CASSLAGPSTDTQYF. CDR3 coding DNA: TGTGCCAGCAGCTTAGCGGGTCCCAGCACAGATACGCAGTATTTT.

The chain is built from TRBV4-3 and TRBJ2-1; a weak D match, TRBD2 (5 bases). Germline values: CDR1 LGHNA, CDR2 YSLEER. The ends were cut back, 2 bases at V and 13 bases at J, with 21 bases in the middle. This CDR3 region has 15 residues. The CDR3 spells CASSQQSWGAATQFF. DNA for the CDR3: TGCGCCAGCAGCCAACAATCCTGGGGAGCGGCAACACAGTTCTTC.

This clonotype has a handful of counts. This chain links TRBV6-2 or TRBV6-3 with TRBJ2-7, with D tentatively TRBD1 (5 bases). Between the trimmed V and J ends, which lost 6 bases and 3 bases, there was a span of 18 bases. Germline CDR1 MNHEY, CDR2 SVGEGT. The CDR3 length is 15 residues. The CDR3 here is CASSSDSRGFYEQYV. In nucleotides, the CDR3 is TGTGCCAGCAGCAGCGACAGTAGGGGTTTCTACGAGCAGTACGTC.

This clonotype has just a few counts. The chain recombines TRBV28 with TRBJ2-7; D possibly corresponds to TRBD2 (6 bases). The V end was cut by 6 bases, the J end by 2 bases, with 14 bases between. This CDR3 is built from 14 residues. Germline loops: CDR1 MDHEN, CDR2 SYDVKM. The CDR3 nucleotides are TGTGCCAGCAGCCCGTTGGGGGGAACCTACGAGCAGTACTTC. Translated: CASSPLGGTYEQYF. Looking up the rest from reference TRBV28 and TRBJ2-7 gives the full variable domain: DVKVTQSSRYLVKRTGEKVFLECVQDMDHENMFWYRQDPGLGLRLIYFSYDVKMKEKGDIPEGYSVSREKKERFSLILESASTNQTSMYLCASSPLGGTYEQYFGPGTRLTVT.

This chain links TRBV4-3 with TRBJ1-2; D gene unclear. The germline V gene encodes CDR1 LGHNA and CDR2 YSLEER. V was trimmed by 1 base and J by 4 bases, leaving 13 bases between them. The CDR3 covers 15 residues. The DNA of the CDR3 is TGCGCCAGCAGCCAAGGCTTAGACCGATTCTATGGCTACACCTTC. It yields the protein CASSQGLDRFYGYTF.

This clonotype came up a few times. At one end the junction does not follow the germline gene, possibly because of a read error. The chain's CDR3 is CASSTGFSHEQYF. CDR3 nucleotide sequence: TGTGCCAGCAGTACAGGGTTCTCCCACGAGCAGTACTTC. The chain combines TRBV6-1 with TRBJ2-7; D possibly corresponds to TRBD1 (6 bases). This CDR3 comprises 13 residues. CDR1 and CDR2 (germline): MNHNS, SASEGT.

The V call is TRBV20-1, the J call TRBJ2-7; TRBD1 is a possible D gene (6 bases). Trimming removed 2 bases from V and 7 bases from J, with 21 bases in between. CDR1 DFQATT and CDR2 SNEGSKA come from the germline V gene (reference sequence). CDR3 size: 15 residues. CDR3 DNA sequence: TGCAGTGCTAGATCCCTGGGGGCTTCGCTGGGAGAGCAGTACTTC. It translates to CSARSLGASLGEQYF.

The rearrangement uses TRBV2 and TRBJ2-2; D is unresolved. V lost 11 bases and J 8 bases, leaving 18 bases between the germline ends. This CDR3 spans 13 amino acids. The V gene's germline CDR1 is SNHLY and CDR2 FYNNEI. The CDR3 is CASGRRVEGELFF. The CDR3 region has the DNA TGTGCCTCTGGACGGCGCGTGGAAGGGGAGCTGTTTTTT.

This clonotype occurred many times. The V gene is TRBV28, the J gene TRBJ2-7; 12 bases are shared with TRBD1. The CDR3 is 17 amino acids. J gave up 5 bases and V 8 bases, and 16 bases lay outside the gene matches. CDR1 is MDHEN and CDR2 is SYDVKM in the germline V gene. DNA of the CDR3: TGTGCCAGCCATCCCGGGACAGGGGGCGCCCCCAACCACGAGCAGTACTTC. This translates into CASHPGTGGAPNHEQYF. Full variable domain (remainder filled in from reference TRBV28 and TRBJ2-7): DVKVTQSSRYLVKRTGEKVFLECVQDMDHENMFWYRQDPGLGLRLIYFSYDVKMKEKGDIPEGYSVSREKKERFSLILESASTNQTSMYLCASHPGTGGAPNHEQYFGPGTRLTVT.

This clonotype showed up many times. CDR3 sequence: CASSLAGFNQPQHF. The CDR3 DNA follows: TGTGCCAGCAGCTTAGCGGGGTTCAATCAGCCCCAGCATTTT. The V gene is TRBV11-2, the J gene TRBJ1-5; D is undetermined. V lost 1 base to trimming and J lost 3 bases, with 7 bases between them. This CDR3 has 14 residues. Germline CDR1 and CDR2: SGHAT and FQNNGV. Variable domain in full (rest from reference TRBV11-2 and TRBJ1-5): EAGVAQSPRYKIIEKRQSVAFWCNPISGHATLYWYQQILGQGPKLLIQFQNNGVVDDSQLPKDRFSAERLKGVDSTLKIQPAKLEDSAVYLCASSLAGFNQPQHFGDGTRLSIL.

In its sample, this clonotype was seen a few times. V and J are TRBV25-1 and TRBJ1-2, with 11 bases lining up with TRBD1. V dropped 4 bases and J dropped 4; count of bases not matched to a gene: 5. Germline values: CDR1 MGHDK, CDR2 SYGVNS. The CDR3 extends over 15 amino acids. The chain's CDR3 is CASSGWTGGSYGYTF. The CDR3 DNA follows: TGTGCCAGCAGTGGTTGGACAGGGGGCAGCTATGGCTACACCTTC.

The CDR3 DNA reads as TGTGCCAGTAGTACAGTAGGGGGCAATGAGCAGTTCTTC. Translating gives CASSTVGGNEQFF. The J gene is TRBJ2-1, the V gene TRBV19; D is perhaps TRBD1 (6 bases). Trimming shortened V by 4 bases and J by 6 bases, and 10 bases separated the two germline ends. The CDR3 contains 13 residues. CDR1 and CDR2 from the germline V gene are LNHDA and SQIVND (reference sequence).